The clone carrying this TCR beta chain was seen repeatedly, ten times or more. During its preparation, the TCRbeta library received unique molecular identifiers. Via MiXCR, TCRdb re-called the PCR reads, giving one row per CDR3 protein. This table holds around 600,000 distinct CDR3 sequences, 20% to 25% found once. This sample was taken from a study of T-cell reconstitution after alpha-beta-depleted transplantation in children. The CDR3 contains 16 residues. J gave up 6 bases and V 3 bases, and 11 bases lay outside the gene matches. Germline V gene lookup returns CDR1 MDHEN and CDR2 SYDVKM. The rearrangement uses TRBV28 and TRBJ2-5; 9 nucleotides match TRBD2. This specimen was PBMCs, mostly from graft donor cells, taken 360 days after TCRalphabeta/CD19-depleted stem cell transplant. This TCR derives from a boy under three years old who had a stem cell transplant for acute myeloid leukemia, so the T cells may come from the graft donor. CDR3 in amino acids: CASSFLASGVEKTQYF. The CDR3 DNA reads TGTGCCAGCAGTTTTTTGGCTAGCGGGGTTGAAAAGACCCAGTACTTC.